One sample yielded the 28 T cell receptor beta chains listed below, sequenced in a study of regulatory T cells in long-lasting Graves disease. Researchers made TCR beta libraries by using iRepertoire HTBI primers and running Arm-PCR on CDR3 regions. TCRdb fed the multiplex PCR reads into MiXCR, producing one record per CDR3 protein. The sample carries 600,000 to 800,000 distinct CDR3 sequences, approximately 31% recorded once. Time point specified: persistent/refractory GD, antithyroid drugs over 5 years with positive TRAb. PBMC-derived RNA was used for the TCR library. Specimen: peripheral blood mononuclear cells (PBMCs), collected when the disease was refractory, from a patient treated with antithyroid drugs. These receptors originate from a female donor with Graves disease.

This chain joins TRBV5-1 and TRBJ2-7; 12 nucleotides align to TRBD1. The trim removed 6 bases at V and 3 bases at J, leaving 7 bases unmatched. The CDR3 length is 15 residues. From germline, CDR1 is SGHRS and CDR2 YFSETQ. CDR3 in amino acids: CASNPGQGAIYEQYF. The DNA of the CDR3 is TGCGCCAGCAACCCGGGACAGGGGGCGATCTACGAGCAGTACTTC.

This rearrangement joins TRBV6-2 or TRBV6-3 to TRBJ1-6, with D possibly being TRBD1 (6 bases). V was shortened by 0 bases and J by 0 bases, with 15 bases between the two germline ends. Germline V gene sequence: CDR1 MNHEY, CDR2 SVGEGT. The CDR3 is 19 residues long. As DNA, the CDR3 is TGTGCCAGCAGTTACTCGGTCCCAATAGGGGGCTCCTATAATTCACCCCTCCACTTT. As protein: CASSYSVPIGGSYNSPLHF.

This clonotype was observed a few times. This chain links TRBV10-3 with TRBJ1-1, with D unclear. CDR3 length: 14 residues. Germline V gene lookup returns CDR1 ENHRY and CDR2 SYGVKD. Trimming left V 8 bases short and J 0 bases short, with 13 bases between. The CDR3 region is CAIRVPGMNTEAFF. CDR3 DNA sequence: TGTGCCATCCGAGTGCCGGGTATGAACACTGAAGCTTTCTTT.

The CDR3 nucleotides are TGTGCCAGCAGCGTAGTACGGGAGCAGAACGGGGAGCTGTTTTTT. This gives the protein CASSVVREQNGELFF. The V and J genes are TRBV9 and TRBJ2-2; weak D call: TRBD2 (6 bases). V was shortened by 0 bases and J by 7 bases, with 13 bases between the two germline ends. The CDR3 totals 15 residues. CDR1 is SGDLS, CDR2 YYNGEE, per germline.

The chain has TRBV7-9 and TRBJ2-7; possibly TRBD1 or TRBD2 for D (6 bases each). The V gene's germline CDR1 is SEHNR and CDR2 FQNEAQ (reference sequence). The CDR3 length is 17 residues. Trimming cost V 4 bases and J 1 base, with 20 bases left between them. The CDR3 region is CASSSPEGETISYEQYF. The DNA for the CDR3 is TGTGCCAGCAGCTCCCCGGAGGGGGAAACGATTTCCTACGAGCAGTACTTC.

The chain combines TRBV28 with TRBJ2-1; tentatively, D is TRBD1 or TRBD2 (5 bases each). The germline gives CDR1 MDHEN, CDR2 SYDVKM. V was shortened by 6 bases and J by 6 bases, with 18 bases between the two germline ends. The CDR3 spans 15 residues. The CDR3 is CASSHRDQRGNEQFF. In DNA form, the CDR3 reads TGTGCCAGCAGCCACCGGGACCAAAGAGGCAATGAGCAGTTCTTC. Combining the CDR3 with reference TRBV28 and TRBJ2-1 gives the whole variable domain DVKVTQSSRYLVKRTGEKVFLECVQDMDHENMFWYRQDPGLGLRLIYFSYDVKMKEKGDIPEGYSVSREKKERFSLILESASTNQTSMYLCASSHRDQRGNEQFFGPGTRLTVL.

A few counts support this clonotype. An end of the junction differs from the germline gene, which may be a read error. This rearrangement joins TRBV5-4 to TRBJ1-2; a possible D gene is TRBD1 (6 bases). This CDR3 contains 15 residues. Germline-derived CDR1 and CDR2 are SGHNT and YYREEE (reference sequence). The DNA for the CDR3 is TGTGCCAGCAGCTTGGTCGACAGGCAAAACTATGGTTACACCTTC. It codes for CASSLVDRQNYGYTF.

The gene calls are TRBV6-2 or TRBV6-3 and TRBJ1-5; 7 bases align to TRBD1. Per germline, CDR1 MNHEY and CDR2 SVGEGT. After removal of 11 bases from V and 6 bases from J, the junction contained 19 bases not matched to a gene. This CDR3 has 16 residues. The CDR3 DNA is TGTGCCGCAAGTAAGGGGGCTCTTGGTAATGGTCAGCCCCAGCATTTT. It codes for CAASKGALGNGQPQHF.

The chain carries TRBV19 and TRBJ1-3, with D possibly TRBD1 on 5 matching bases. The CDR3 is made up of 18 amino acids. Trimming stripped 4 bases from V and 0 bases from J, with 19 bases between. Germline V gives CDR1 LNHDA, CDR2 SQIVND (reference sequence). The CDR3 protein is CASSTTGAGVRSGNTIYF. In DNA, the CDR3 is TGTGCCAGTAGTACCACCGGGGCGGGTGTGCGCTCTGGAAACACCATATATTTT.

The chain couples TRBV28 to TRBJ1-4; possible D gene TRBD1, 5 bases. CDR1 MDHEN and CDR2 SYDVKM come from the germline V gene. Trimming left V 6 bases short and J 0 bases short, with 14 bases between. This CDR3 has 16 residues. CDR3 protein: CASSPKRQPTNEKLFF. The CDR3 DNA is TGTGCCAGCAGCCCTAAACGACAGCCAACTAATGAAAAACTGTTTTTT.

This clonotype was observed a handful of times. The chain recombines TRBV3-1 with TRBJ2-7, with a weak D call TRBD2 (6 bases). V was cut by 4 bases and J by 2 bases, with 15 bases left in between. This CDR3 is built from 15 residues. The V gene's germline CDR1 is LGHDT and CDR2 YNNKEL (reference sequence). The CDR3 sequence: CASSPLFGGAYEQYF. The CDR3 nucleotides are TGTGCCAGCAGCCCGCTTTTCGGGGGAGCCTACGAGCAGTACTTC.

Details on this clonotype: A much larger clone differs from this one at a single base, so this may be a read error. V usage is TRBV27 and J usage is TRBJ1-5; 9 nucleotides align to TRBD1. Trimming at V came to 5 bases and at J to 6 bases, leaving 5 bases not matched to a gene. The CDR3 spans 14 residues. The germline gives CDR1 MNHEY, CDR2 SMNVEV (reference sequence). The CDR3 sequence: CASSRTGVGQPQHF. The CDR3 DNA sequence: TGTGCCAGCAGTAGGACAGGGGTCGGTCAGCCCCAGCATTTT.

The chain is built from TRBV29-1 and TRBJ1-1, with D possibly being TRBD1 (6 bases). Between the trimmed V and J ends, which lost 2 bases and 1 base, there was a span of 20 bases. Per germline, CDR1 SQVTM and CDR2 ANQGSEA. The CDR3 sequence is 17 residues long. The CDR3 is CSVERGSSLNRNTEAFF. CDR3 nucleotides: TGCAGCGTTGAAAGGGGGTCCTCCCTAAACCGGAACACTGAAGCTTTCTTT.

The chain couples TRBV28 to TRBJ1-6, with D unclear. Trimming took off 3 bases at V and 10 bases at J, with 19 bases between the two ends. CDR1 and CDR2 (germline): MDHEN, SYDVKM. This CDR3 contains 16 residues. The CDR3 DNA sequence: TGTGCCAGCAGTTTCTACCCCCCGGGGATAGGATCACCCCTCCACTTT. This sequence encodes CASSFYPPGIGSPLHF.

As to this clonotype: One end of the junction is discordant with germline, which a read error may explain. The chain carries TRBV6-1 and TRBJ1-5, with unresolved D. The germline V gene has CDR1 MNHNS and CDR2 SASEGT. The CDR3 contains 16 residues. The CDR3 sequence is CASTQAPITRNRPQHF. In nucleotides, the CDR3 is TGTGCCAGTACCCAGGCCCCTATTACCCGCAATCGGCCCCAGCATTTT.

This clonotype was observed once. The DNA is omitted, as the CDR3 cannot be located on it reliably, and the CDR3 follows TCRdb's listing. The chain recombines TRBV4-1 with TRBJ1-4; the table's D call, TRBD1, was not checked against the DNA. The CDR3 is 16 residues long, counting both termini. In germline, CDR1 is MGHRA, CDR2 YSYEKL. The CDR3 reads CASSQDWGQGNEKLSF.

The chain combines TRBV20-1 with TRBJ1-2, with 7 bases aligning to TRBD1. The junction had 19 bases not matched to a gene; V was cut back by 6 bases and J by 6 bases. Germline V gene data show CDR1 as DFQATT and CDR2 as SNEGSKA (reference sequence). The CDR3 spans 16 residues. The CDR3 spells CSAPWDSGLSHNGYTF. The CDR3 coding sequence is TGCAGTGCCCCCTGGGACAGCGGGCTCTCACATAATGGCTACACCTTC.

This clonotype was observed a few times. V and J are TRBV5-1 and TRBJ1-5; 7 bases align to TRBD1. The CDR3 is made up of 15 amino acids. The J segment lost 5 bases and the V segment lost 0 bases, leaving 5 bases of the junction unmatched. The V gene's germline CDR1 is SGHRS and CDR2 YFSETQ. The CDR3 reads CASSLEGTAYQPQHF. CDR3 bases: TGCGCCAGCAGCTTGGAAGGGACAGCCTATCAGCCCCAGCATTTT.

This clonotype has just a few counts. The chain joins TRBV12-3 or TRBV12-4 to TRBJ2-5; weak D call: TRBD2 (6 bases). This CDR3 spans 14 amino acids. Trimming pared 7 bases from V and 2 bases from J, leaving 14 bases between. CDR3 in DNA: TGTGCCAGCATTAAGTCAGGGAGGCAAGAGACCCAGTACTTC. Its protein product is CASIKSGRQETQYF.

This clonotype showed up just a few times. This chain links TRBV6-1 with TRBJ1-2, with 11 bases aligning to TRBD1. V shed 6 bases and J 0 bases; nucleotides not matched to a gene: 6. This CDR3 spans 16 amino acids. The V gene's germline CDR1 is MNHNS and CDR2 SASEGT. The CDR3 nucleotides are TGTGCCAGCAGGGACAGGGGGCAAGTCGCTAACTATGGCTACACCTTC. It codes for CASRDRGQVANYGYTF.

The chain carries TRBV20-1 and TRBJ1-2; D call uncertain. Germline values: CDR1 DFQATT, CDR2 SNEGSKA (reference sequence). Trimming took 3 bases from V and 4 from J, leaving 18 bases between them. The CDR3 has 15 residues. For the CDR3, the DNA is TGCAGTGCTAGTCCCACGGAAGCAGGCTCCTATGGCTACACCTTC. It yields the protein CSASPTEAGSYGYTF.

V gene TRBV12-3 or TRBV12-4 combines with J gene TRBJ2-1, with TRBD2 matching over 9 bases. With 2 bases clipped from V and 7 bases from J, the junction kept 6 bases outside the gene matches. The length of the CDR3 is 15 residues. The CDR3 region is CASSLLAGRANEQFF. In DNA, the CDR3 is TGTGCCAGCAGTTTACTAGCGGGGAGGGCGAATGAGCAGTTCTTC.

V usage is TRBV29-1 and J usage is TRBJ1-1; tentative D call: TRBD1 (5 bases). Germline V gene lookup returns CDR1 SQVTM and CDR2 ANQGSEA. The CDR3 is 13 amino acids. V lost 8 bases and J lost 1, with 14 bases in between. CDR3: CSQRDLRNTEAFF. DNA for the CDR3: TGCAGCCAAAGGGACCTCCGGAACACTGAAGCTTTCTTT.

This rearrangement joins TRBV7-2 to TRBJ2-7, with 11 bases matching TRBD2. The length of the CDR3 is 18 residues. J gave up 2 bases and V 4 bases, and 13 bases lay outside the gene matches. Germline V gives CDR1 SGHTA, CDR2 FQGNSA. CDR3 nucleotides: TGTGCCAGCAGCTCCGTGTTAGGGGGACTAGCGGACCCCTACGAGCAGTACTTC. This sequence encodes CASSSVLGGLADPYEQYF.

As concerns this clonotype: The junction and the germline gene differ at one end; a read error may be behind it. J is TRBJ2-7 and V is TRBV12-3 or TRBV12-4, with D tentatively TRBD2 (5 bases). The CDR3 is 12 residues long. The CDR3 sequence is CASGTSLGEQHF. The DNA of the CDR3 is TGTGCCAGCGGCACTAGTTTGGGAGAGCAGCACTTC.

This CDR3 reads CASSSHRATGELFF. The CDR3 DNA follows: TGTGCCAGCAGCTCCCACAGGGCCACCGGGGAGCTGTTTTTT. J is TRBJ2-2 and V is TRBV7-3; a possible D gene is TRBD1 (6 bases). The germline V gene encodes CDR1 SGHTA and CDR2 FQGTGA. This CDR3 has 14 residues. V gave up 4 bases and J gave up 4 bases, with 10 bases separating them.

There are a few counts of this clonotype. The chain combines TRBV7-6 with TRBJ2-7; D might be TRBD1 (5 bases). Between the trimmed V and J ends, which lost 1 base and 6 bases, there was a span of 13 bases. The germline gives CDR1 SGHVS, CDR2 FNYEAQ. The CDR3 runs to 14 residues. CDR3 sequence reads: CASSLEPQGAEQYF. CDR3 coding DNA: TGTGCCAGCAGCTTAGAGCCCCAGGGTGCCGAGCAGTACTTC.

In regard to this clonotype: One base away lies a much larger clone, so this may be a sequencing read error. This chain connects TRBV27 to TRBJ1-2, with D perhaps matching TRBD1 (5 bases). The CDR3 extends over 13 amino acids. The germline CDR1 and CDR2 sequences are MNHEY and SMNVEV (reference sequence). The CDR3 loop reads CASSFSRDYGHTF. CDR3 DNA sequence: TGTGCCAGCAGTTTCTCCAGGGACTATGGCCACACCTTC.